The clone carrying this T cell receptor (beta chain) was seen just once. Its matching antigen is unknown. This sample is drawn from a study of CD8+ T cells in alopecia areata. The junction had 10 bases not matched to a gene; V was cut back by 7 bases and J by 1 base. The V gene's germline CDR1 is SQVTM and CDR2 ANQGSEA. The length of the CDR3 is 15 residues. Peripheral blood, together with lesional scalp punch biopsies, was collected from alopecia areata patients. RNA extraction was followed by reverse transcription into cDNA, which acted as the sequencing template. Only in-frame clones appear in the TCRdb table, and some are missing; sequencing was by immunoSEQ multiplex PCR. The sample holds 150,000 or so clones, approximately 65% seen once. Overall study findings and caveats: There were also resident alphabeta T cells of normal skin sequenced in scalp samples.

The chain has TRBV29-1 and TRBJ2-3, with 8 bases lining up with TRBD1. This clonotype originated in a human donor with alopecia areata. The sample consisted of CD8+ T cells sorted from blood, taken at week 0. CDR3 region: CSAAPTGEGTDTQYF. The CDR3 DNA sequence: TGCAGCGCCGCACCGACAGGGGAAGGCACAGATACGCAGTATTTT.